A selection of T cell receptor beta chains follows, all from one sample in a study of blood T cell repertoires in COVID-19. TCRdb's table, derived via immunoSEQ multiplex PCR, lists solely in-frame clones and lacks some. The table shows 100,000 to 150,000 clones, with roughly three quarters occurring only once. The sequencing sample was made of peripheral blood. These receptors were collected from a man in his forties with active or convalescent COVID-19. CDR3s include the opening cysteine and the closing phenylalanine or tryptophan. Not all rows give a size; the values are once, few, many and, for expanded clones, a class.

V: TRBV29-1; size: NA; CDR3: CSVLTGRNTEAFF
V: TRBV11-2; size: NA; CDR3: CASSATGGGYTF
V: TRBV12-3/TRBV12-4; size: NA; CDR3: CASSFSRDNIQYF
V: TRBV4-3; size: few; CDR3: CASSQNRGNSPLHF
V: TRBV4-3; size: NA; CDR3: CASSPTGGNIGNTIYF
V: TRBV24-1; size: NA; CDR3: CATSKTGGENTEAFF
V: TRBV6-5; size: NA; CDR3: CASSYTTSGVYNEQFF
V: TRBV7-3; size: NA; CDR3: CASSLGQMETEAFF
V: TRBV12-5; size: NA; CDR3: CASGPPGQASIGELFF
V: TRBV27; size: NA; CDR3: CASSSGQGKETQYF
V: TRBV12-3/TRBV12-4; size: NA; CDR3: CASSLVRNSPLHF
V: TRBV4-2; size: NA; CDR3: CASSRGTGGVGANVLTF
V: TRBV30; size: NA; CDR3: CAWSFWTGGQETQYF
V: TRBV7-8; size: few; CDR3: CASSGSRAPRDEQYF
V: TRBV21-1; size: NA; CDR3: CASSKGPGMNTEAFF
V: TRBV7-2; size: NA; CDR3: CASSVRGTGELKQYF
V: TRBV10-3; size: NA; CDR3: CATLRPSDTDTQYF